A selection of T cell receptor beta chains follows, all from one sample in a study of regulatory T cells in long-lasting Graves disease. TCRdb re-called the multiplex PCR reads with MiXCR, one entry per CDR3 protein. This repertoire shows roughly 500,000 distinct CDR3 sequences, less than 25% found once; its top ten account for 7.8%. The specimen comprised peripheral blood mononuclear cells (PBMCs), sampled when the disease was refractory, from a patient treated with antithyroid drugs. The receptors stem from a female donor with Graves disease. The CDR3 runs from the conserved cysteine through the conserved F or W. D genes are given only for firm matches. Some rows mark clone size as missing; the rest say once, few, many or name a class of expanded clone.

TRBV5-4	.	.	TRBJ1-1	TGTGCCAGCAGCCAGTCGTGGGGGGAACTTATGAACACTGAAGCTTTCTTT	CASSQSWGELMNTEAFF
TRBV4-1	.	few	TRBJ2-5	TGCGCCAGCAGCCCCGATGGGGAGGGGGGGTACCAAGAGACCCAGTACTTC	CASSPDGEGGYQETQYF
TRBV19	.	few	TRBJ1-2	TGTGCCAGTAGTAGTGGTCCAGGACCCTTCGGCTACACCTTC	CASSSGPGPFGYTF
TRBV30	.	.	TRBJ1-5	TGTGCCTGGACCCCCTGGGGGGCAGGTGGTAATCAGCCCCAGCATTTT	CAWTPWGAGGNQPQHF
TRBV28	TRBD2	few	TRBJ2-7	TGTGCCAGCAGAGGGACTAGCGACGATTACGAGCAGTACTTC	CASRGTSDDYEQYF
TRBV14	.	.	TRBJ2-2	TGTGCCAGCAGCGCGCGCGCGAACGCCGGGGAGCTGTTTTTT	CASSARANAGELFF
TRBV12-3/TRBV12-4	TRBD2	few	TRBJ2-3	TGTGCCAGCAAATCGCTCCGGGTAGCGGGAGTGGATACGCAGTATTTT	CASKSLRVAGVDTQYF
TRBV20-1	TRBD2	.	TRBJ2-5	TGCAGTGCCCGAGCTACTCAACCGGGACTACTTAAGCCGGAGACCCAGTACTTC	CSARATQPGLLKPETQYF
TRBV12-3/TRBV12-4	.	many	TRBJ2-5	TGTGCCAGCAGTTTAATTTCTAGCCAAGAGACCCAGTACTTC	CASSLISSQETQYF
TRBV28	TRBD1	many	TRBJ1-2	TGTGCCAGCAGTCCCGAAGGACAGGGGGCTCGAGTAAGCTACACCTTC	CASSPEGQGARVSYTF
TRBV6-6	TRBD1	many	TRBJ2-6	TGTGCCAGCAGTTACTCGCATCCGGACAGGGGGTTAAACTCTGGGGCCAACGTCCTGACTTTC	CASSYSHPDRGLNSGANVLTF
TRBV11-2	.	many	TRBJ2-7	TGTGCCAGCAGCCCAAGGCCCCACAGGGTGGAGCAGTACTTC	CASSPRPHRVEQYF
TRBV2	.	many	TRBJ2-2	TGTGCCAGCACCCCTAACGGAGGGAACACCGGGGAGCTGTTTTTT	CASTPNGGNTGELFF
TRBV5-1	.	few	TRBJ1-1	TGCGCCAGCAGCTTGTGGGCAGGAGTGAACACTGAAGCTTTCTTT	CASSLWAGVNTEAFF
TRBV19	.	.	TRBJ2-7	TGTGCCAGTAGTATTGATGCTCTACGAGGAGACGAGCAGTACTTC	CASSIDALRGDEQYF
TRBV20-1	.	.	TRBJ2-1	TGCAGTGCTAGAGGGAGGGCCGTAGTACCCTCCTACAATGAGCAGTTCTTC	CSARGRAVVPSYNEQFF
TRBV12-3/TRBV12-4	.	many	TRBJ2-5	TGTGCCAGCAGGTCCTTAGAAGGCGAGACCCAGTACTTC	CASRSLEGETQYF
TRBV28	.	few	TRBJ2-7	TGTGCCAGCAGTTTAAGAACCTACTACGAGCAGTACTTC	CASSLRTYYEQYF
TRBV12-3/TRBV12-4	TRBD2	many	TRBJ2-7	TGTGCCAGCAGACCCAGCGGGAGGGACTACGAGCAGTACTTC	CASRPSGRDYEQYF
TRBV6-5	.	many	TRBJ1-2	TGTGCCAGCAGTTACTCGTCTCAGTCAATGTATGGCTACACCTTC	CASSYSSQSMYGYTF
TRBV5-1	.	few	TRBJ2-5	TGCGCCAGCAGCTCGAACAGGGTCCAAGAGACCCAGTACTTC	CASSSNRVQETQYF
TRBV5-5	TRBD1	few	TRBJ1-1	TGTGCCAGCAGCTTGGGGACAGGGTCGAACACTGAAGCTTTCTTT	CASSLGTGSNTEAFF
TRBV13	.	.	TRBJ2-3	.	CASSSSLSGPSTDTQYF
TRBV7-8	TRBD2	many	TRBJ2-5	TGTGCCAGCATACCGACACGACTAGCGAGCACGGAGACCCAGTACTTC	CASIPTRLASTETQYF
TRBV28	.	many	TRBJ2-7	TGTGCCAGCAGTTTTTCTACAGACTCCTACGAGCAGTACTTC	CASSFSTDSYEQYF
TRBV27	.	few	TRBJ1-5	TGTGCCAGCAGTTTCATTGGCAATCAGCCCCAGCATTTT	CASSFIGNQPQHF
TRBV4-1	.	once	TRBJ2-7	TGCGCCAGCAGCCCTACCCTGGCAGAAAGGGAGCAGTACTTC	CASSPTLAEREQYF
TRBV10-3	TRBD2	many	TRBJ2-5	TGTGCCATCACGACTAGCGATGGGACCCAGTACTTC	CAITTSDGTQYF
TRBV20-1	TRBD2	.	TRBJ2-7	TGCAGTGCTACCGGGACTAGCGGGACCTTCTTCTCCTACGAGCAGTACTTC	CSATGTSGTFFSYEQYF
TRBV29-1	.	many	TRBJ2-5	TGCAGCCTTTACCAGAACCAAGAGACCCAGTACTTC	CSLYQNQETQYF
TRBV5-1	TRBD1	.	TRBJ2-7	TGCGCCAGCAGCACTACGGACAGGAACTACGAGCAGTACTTC	CASSTTDRNYEQYF
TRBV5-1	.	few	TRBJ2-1	TGCGCCAGCAGCAATCTACGGAGGAGCTCCTACAATGAGCAGTTCTTC	CASSNLRRSSYNEQFF
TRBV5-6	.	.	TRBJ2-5	TGTGCCAGCAGCTTGAATTTAAACAGGGCAATCGAGACCCAGTACTTC	CASSLNLNRAIETQYF
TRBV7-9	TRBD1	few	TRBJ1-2	TGTGCCAGCAGCTTCCGGGACAGGGACCCGACCTATGGCTACACCTTC	CASSFRDRDPTYGYTF
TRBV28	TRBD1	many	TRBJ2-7	TGTGCCAGCACCTTGGGGACAGACTACGAGCAGTACTTC	CASTLGTDYEQYF
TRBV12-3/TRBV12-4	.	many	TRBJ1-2	TGTGCCAGCAGTTTAGGTCCCGCGGGGGGACTCCTCTATGGCTACACCTTC	CASSLGPAGGLLYGYTF
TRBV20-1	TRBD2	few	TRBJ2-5	TGCAGTGCGGCCACCTTTACTAGCGGCCTTCAAGAGACCCGGTACTTC	CSAATFTSGLQETRYF
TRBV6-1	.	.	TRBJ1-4	TGTGCCAGCAGCACCCAGCACTACGAAAAACTGTTTTTT	CASSTQHYEKLFF
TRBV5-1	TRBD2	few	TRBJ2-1	TGCGCCAGCAGCGTCCGACAGGGACTAGCGGACTCCTACAATGAGCAGTTCTTC	CASSVRQGLADSYNEQFF
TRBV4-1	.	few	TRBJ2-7	TGCGCCAGCAGCCAAGGGGCTAGCGCCTCCTACGAGCAGTACTTC	CASSQGASASYEQYF
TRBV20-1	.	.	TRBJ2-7	TGCAGTGCTAGACCTCAACTAAGTCGCCACGAGCAGTACTTC	CSARPQLSRHEQYF
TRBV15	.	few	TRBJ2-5	TGTGCCACCAGCGGCCGGGGCCAACAAGAGACCCAGTACTTC	CATSGRGQQETQYF
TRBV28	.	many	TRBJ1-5	TGTGCCAGCAGTTCCCCCGGAGGAGGTCATCAGCCCCAGCATTTT	CASSSPGGGHQPQHF
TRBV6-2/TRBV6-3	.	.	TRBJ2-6	TGTGCCAGCAGTTACTTTCTTGAGGGCGCGCCCCTGACGTCCGGGGCCAACGTCCTGACTTTC	CASSYFLEGAPLTSGANVLTF
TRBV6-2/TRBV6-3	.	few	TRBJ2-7	TGTGCCAGCACCGACACGAACTCCTACGAGCAGTACTTC	CASTDTNSYEQYF